A single T cell receptor (beta chain) is shown here with its context. Other DNA sequences from this sample encode an identical CDR3 as well. The treatment denotes: around 19 received Ad26.COV2.S at low or high dose, single or two shots; a few received placebo; per-sample allocation not given. The study sampled participants on day 63 after the first vaccine or placebo injection. Looked up from germline, CDR1 is SGDLS and CDR2 is YYNGEE. The CDR3 is 12 amino acids. V was clipped by 2 bases and J by 5 bases, with 5 bases between them. Sequencing used immunoSEQ multiplex PCR; TCRdb keeps in-frame clones, though not all of them. Altogether about 350,000 clones are present, roughly 85% being singletons, with the ten largest covering around 3.3%. These data are taken from a study of Ad26.COV2.S vaccination and SARS-CoV-2 variants.

Source: peripheral blood, taken in a trial of Ad26.COV2.S vaccine versus placebo. The rearrangement joins TRBV9 to TRBJ1-5; D unresolved. The clonotype comes from a person between 18 and 59 years old who received the Ad26.COV2.S COVID-19 vaccine or a placebo. The CDR3 loop is CASSVGDQPQHF. The CDR3 DNA sequence: TGTGCCAGCAGCGTGGGTGATCAGCCCCAGCATTTT.